These 3 T cell receptor beta chains came from one sample sequenced in a study of cytomegalovirus exposure and HLA in healthy donors. It was with 60 Vbeta and 13 Jbeta primers that the PCR ran. Data came from immunoSEQ multiplex PCR; TCRdb stores just in-frame clones and leaves some out. Of about 96,000 clones listed, 65% to 85% were seen once; the top ten hold around 3.1%. Source material: PBMCs. All receptors derive from a female donor in good health and CMV-seropositive.

This chain connects TRBV5-1 to TRBJ2-5; TRBD2 agrees at 16 bases. Germline trimming cut 4 bases from V and 7 bases from J; bases unmatched to any gene: 7. Germline CDR1 reads SGHRS; CDR2 reads YFSETQ. The CDR3 length is 16 residues. This CDR3 is CASSQGLAGGQGTQYF. CDR3 nucleotide sequence: TGCGCCAGCAGCCAGGGACTAGCGGGAGGGCAGGGGACCCAGTACTTC.

Remarks on this clone: One end of the junction varies from germline; a read error may be responsible. The rearrangement links TRBV6-1 to TRBJ1-4; 7 bases align to TRBD1. Germline assignment: CDR1 MNHNS and CDR2 SASEGT. This CDR3 is 16 amino acids long. CDR3 in DNA: TGTGCCAGCTGTGACAGGGCTGCCGCAACTAATGAAAAACTGTTTTTT. This codes for CASCDRAAATNEKLFF.

The gene calls are TRBV28 and TRBJ2-7; TRBD1 might be the D (6 bases). Per germline, CDR1 MDHEN and CDR2 SYDVKM. CDR3 size: 13 residues. Deletions cut 5 bases from V and 0 bases from J, with 8 bases between. CDR3 region: CASSRDISYEQYF. The DNA of the CDR3 is TGTGCCAGCAGTCGGGACATCTCCTACGAGCAGTACTTC.